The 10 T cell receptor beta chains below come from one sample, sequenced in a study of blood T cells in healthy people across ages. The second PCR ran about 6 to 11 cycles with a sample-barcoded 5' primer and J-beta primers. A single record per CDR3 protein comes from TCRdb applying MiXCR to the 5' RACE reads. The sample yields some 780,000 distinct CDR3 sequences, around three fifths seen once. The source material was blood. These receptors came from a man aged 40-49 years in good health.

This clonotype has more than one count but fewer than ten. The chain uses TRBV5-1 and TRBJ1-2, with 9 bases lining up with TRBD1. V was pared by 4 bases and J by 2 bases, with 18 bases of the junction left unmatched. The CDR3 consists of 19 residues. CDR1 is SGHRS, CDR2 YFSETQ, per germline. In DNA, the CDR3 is TGCGCCAGCAGCGCACCGGGACAGGGTGTGCGTGAGGGGAACTATGGCTACACCTTC. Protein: CASSAPGQGVREGNYGYTF.

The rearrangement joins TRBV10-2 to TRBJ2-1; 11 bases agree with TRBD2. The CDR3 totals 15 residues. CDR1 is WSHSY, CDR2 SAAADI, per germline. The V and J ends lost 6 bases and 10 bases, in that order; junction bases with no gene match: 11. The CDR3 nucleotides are TGCGCCAGCAGATTTAGCGGGAGGGAGCAAGCGGAGCAGTTCTTC. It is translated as CASRFSGREQAEQFF.

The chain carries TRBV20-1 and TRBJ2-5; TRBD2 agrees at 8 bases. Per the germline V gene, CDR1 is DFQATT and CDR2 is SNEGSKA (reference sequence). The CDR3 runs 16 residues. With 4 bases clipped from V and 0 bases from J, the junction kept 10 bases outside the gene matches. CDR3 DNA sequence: TGCAGTGCTACAACCAGCGGGGGCTCGTACCAAGAGACCCAGTACTTC. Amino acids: CSATTSGGSYQETQYF.

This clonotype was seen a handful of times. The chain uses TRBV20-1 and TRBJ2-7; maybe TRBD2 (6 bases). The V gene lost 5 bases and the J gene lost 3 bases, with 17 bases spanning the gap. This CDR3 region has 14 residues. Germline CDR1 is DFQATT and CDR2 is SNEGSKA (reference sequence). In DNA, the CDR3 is TGCAGTGCTTCCGTCCGGGACTCTTACTACGAGCAGTACTTC. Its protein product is CSASVRDSYYEQYF.

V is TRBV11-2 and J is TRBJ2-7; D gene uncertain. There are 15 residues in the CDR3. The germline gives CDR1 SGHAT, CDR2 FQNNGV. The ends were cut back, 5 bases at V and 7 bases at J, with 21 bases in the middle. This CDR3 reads CASSRLRQAYNEQYF. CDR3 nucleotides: TGTGCCAGCAGCCGCCTTCGGCAGGCCTACAATGAGCAGTACTTC.

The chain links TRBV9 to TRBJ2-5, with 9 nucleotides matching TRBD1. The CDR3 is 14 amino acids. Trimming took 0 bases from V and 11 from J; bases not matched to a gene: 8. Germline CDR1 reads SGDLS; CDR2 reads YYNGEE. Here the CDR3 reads CASSVGDRDHEQYF. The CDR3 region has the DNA TGTGCCAGCAGCGTAGGGGACAGGGACCATGAGCAGTACTTC.

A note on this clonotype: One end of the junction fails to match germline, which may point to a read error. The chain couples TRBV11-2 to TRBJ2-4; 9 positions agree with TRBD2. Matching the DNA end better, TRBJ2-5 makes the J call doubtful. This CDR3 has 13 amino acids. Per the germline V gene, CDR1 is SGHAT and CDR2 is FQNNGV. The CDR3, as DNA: TGTGCCAGCAGCCTAGAAGCGGGAGGGACCCAGTACTTC. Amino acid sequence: CASSLEAGGTQYF.

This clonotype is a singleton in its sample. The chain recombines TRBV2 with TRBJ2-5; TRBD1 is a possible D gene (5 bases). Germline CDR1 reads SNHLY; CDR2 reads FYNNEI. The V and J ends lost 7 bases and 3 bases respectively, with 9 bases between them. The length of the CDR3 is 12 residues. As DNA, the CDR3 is TGTGCCAGCAAGGGCAGGGAAGAGACCCAGTACTTC. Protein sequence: CASKGREETQYF.

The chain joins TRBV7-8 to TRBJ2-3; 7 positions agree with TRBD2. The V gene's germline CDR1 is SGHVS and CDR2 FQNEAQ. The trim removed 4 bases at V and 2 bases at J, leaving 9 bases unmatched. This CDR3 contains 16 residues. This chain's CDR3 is CASSSRASGYTDTQYF. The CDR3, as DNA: TGTGCCAGCAGCTCCCGAGCTAGCGGTTACACAGATACGCAGTATTTT.

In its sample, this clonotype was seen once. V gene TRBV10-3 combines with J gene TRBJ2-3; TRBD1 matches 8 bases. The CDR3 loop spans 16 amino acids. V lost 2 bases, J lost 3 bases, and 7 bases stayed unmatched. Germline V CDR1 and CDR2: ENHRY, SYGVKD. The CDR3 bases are TGTGCCATCAGTGAGGACAGGGGCCCGTATACAGATACGCAGTATTTT. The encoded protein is CAISEDRGPYTDTQYF.